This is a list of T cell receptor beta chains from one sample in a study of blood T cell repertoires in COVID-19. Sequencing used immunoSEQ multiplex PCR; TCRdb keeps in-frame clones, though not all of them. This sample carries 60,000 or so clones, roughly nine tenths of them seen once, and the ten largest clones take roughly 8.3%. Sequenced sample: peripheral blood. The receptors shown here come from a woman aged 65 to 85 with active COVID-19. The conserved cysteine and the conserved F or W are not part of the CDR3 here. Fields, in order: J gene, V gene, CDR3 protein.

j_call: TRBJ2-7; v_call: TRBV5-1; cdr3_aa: ASSLGQGEYEQY
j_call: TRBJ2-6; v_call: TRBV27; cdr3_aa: ATSRDSGANVLT
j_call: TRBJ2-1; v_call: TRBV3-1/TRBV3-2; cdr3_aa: ASSQERVYNEQF
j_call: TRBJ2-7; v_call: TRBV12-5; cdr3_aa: ASARGYEQY
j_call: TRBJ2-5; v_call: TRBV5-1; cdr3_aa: ASYTGRLKETQY
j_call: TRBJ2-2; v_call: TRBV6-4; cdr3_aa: ASSDVAGANTGELF
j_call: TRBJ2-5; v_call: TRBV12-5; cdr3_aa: ASGRGPGETQY
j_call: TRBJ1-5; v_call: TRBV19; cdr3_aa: ASRPPGRARNQPQH
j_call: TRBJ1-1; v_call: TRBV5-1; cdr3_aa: ASSLVGLNTEAF
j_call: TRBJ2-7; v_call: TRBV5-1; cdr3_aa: ASSLAGGPDEQY
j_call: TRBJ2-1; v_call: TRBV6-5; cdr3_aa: ASAVRTRSYNEQF
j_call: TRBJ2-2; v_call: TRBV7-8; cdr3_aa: ASSLVAGLNTGELF
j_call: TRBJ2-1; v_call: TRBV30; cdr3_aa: AFPRRTGGDEQF
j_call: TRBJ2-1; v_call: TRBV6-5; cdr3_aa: ASSSPARGGYNEQF
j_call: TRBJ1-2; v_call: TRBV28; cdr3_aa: ASSWDRGQGYT
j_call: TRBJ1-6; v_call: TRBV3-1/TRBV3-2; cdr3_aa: ASSQERGGQRNSPLH
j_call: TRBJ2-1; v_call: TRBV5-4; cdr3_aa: ASSRTGLPYNEQF
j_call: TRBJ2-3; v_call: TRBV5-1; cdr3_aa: ASSFERDTQFSTDTQY
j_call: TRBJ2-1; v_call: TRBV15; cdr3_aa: ATSRDRAAGEGDNEQF
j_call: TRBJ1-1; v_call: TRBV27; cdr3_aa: ASSWLGSHTEAF
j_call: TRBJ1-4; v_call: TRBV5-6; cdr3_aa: ASSWTVTATNEKLF
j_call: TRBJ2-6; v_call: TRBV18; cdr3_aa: ASSPVGDRGLGANVLT
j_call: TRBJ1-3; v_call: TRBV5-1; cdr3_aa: ASSPGVAGNTIY
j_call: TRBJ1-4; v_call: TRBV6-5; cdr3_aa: ASSYSSLRQKLF
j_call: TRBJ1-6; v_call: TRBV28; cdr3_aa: ASSLGDSPLH
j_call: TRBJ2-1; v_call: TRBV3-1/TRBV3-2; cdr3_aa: ASSQGAVNEQF
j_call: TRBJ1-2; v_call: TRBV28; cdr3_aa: ASSPMDRILLGYT
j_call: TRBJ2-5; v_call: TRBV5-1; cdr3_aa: ASSFYSGRGVETQY
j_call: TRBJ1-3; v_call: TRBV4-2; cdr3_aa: ASSQVESGNTIY
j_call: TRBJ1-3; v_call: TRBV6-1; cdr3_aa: ASSEVQDSGNTIY
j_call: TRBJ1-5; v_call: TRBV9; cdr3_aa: ASSATGGSNQPQH
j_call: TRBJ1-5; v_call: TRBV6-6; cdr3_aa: ASSYDGQPQH
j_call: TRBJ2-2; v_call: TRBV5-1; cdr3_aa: ASSLTPAGTGELF
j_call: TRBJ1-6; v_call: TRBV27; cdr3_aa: ASSLYRGGYNSPLH
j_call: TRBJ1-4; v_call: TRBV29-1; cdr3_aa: SVDEGGEKLF
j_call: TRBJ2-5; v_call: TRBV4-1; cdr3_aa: ASSQVGTGETQY
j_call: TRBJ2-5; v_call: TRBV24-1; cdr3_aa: ATGTGLGRGETQY
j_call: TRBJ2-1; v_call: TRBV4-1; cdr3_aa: ASSPLGSRGSYNEQF
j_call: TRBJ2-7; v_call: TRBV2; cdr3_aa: ASNEPGLAIEQY
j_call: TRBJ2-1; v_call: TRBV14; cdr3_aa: ATQDLYSSSSYNEQF
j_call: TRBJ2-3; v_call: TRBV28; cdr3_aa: ASSLWAQGASDTQY
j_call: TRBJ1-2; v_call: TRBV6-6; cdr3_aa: ASSPGGLTNYGYT
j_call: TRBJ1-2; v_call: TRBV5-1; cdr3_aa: ASNPGQNYGYT
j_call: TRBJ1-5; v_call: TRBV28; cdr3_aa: ASSLMQDYSNQPQH
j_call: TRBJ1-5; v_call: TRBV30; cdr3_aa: AWSSRGDQPQH
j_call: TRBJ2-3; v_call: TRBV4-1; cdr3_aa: ASSYPGLAGTDTQY
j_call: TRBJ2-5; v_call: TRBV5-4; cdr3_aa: ASSLRLAGQETQY
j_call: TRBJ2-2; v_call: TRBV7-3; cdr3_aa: ASSLTYSGANTGELF
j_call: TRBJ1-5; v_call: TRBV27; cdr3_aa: ASSQGRGDPSNQPQH
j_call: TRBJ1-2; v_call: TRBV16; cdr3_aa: ASSREGQGIGGYT
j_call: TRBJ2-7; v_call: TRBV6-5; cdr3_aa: ASSRTIIYEQY
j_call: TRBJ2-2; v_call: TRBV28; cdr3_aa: ASRDRDMNTGELF
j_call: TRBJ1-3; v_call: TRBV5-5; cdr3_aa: ASSLFFGNTIY
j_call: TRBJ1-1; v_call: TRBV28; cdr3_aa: ASSPGDTEAF
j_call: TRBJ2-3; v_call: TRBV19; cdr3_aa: ASSIATSTDTQY
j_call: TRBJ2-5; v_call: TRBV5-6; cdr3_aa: ASSFGTSGNQETQY